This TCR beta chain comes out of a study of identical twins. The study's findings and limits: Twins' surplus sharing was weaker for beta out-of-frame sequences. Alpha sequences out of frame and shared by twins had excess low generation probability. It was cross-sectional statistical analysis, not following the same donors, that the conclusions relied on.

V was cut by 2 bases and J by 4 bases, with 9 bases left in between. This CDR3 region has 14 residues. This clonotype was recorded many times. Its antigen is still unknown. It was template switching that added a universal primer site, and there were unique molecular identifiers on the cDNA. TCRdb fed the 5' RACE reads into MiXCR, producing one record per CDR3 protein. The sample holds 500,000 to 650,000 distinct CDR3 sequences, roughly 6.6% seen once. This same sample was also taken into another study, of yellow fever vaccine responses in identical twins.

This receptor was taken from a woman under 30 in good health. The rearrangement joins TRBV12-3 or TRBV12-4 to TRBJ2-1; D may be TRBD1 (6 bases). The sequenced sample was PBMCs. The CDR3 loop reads CASSLRDKYNEQFF. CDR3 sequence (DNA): TGTGCCAGCAGTTTACGGGACAAGTACAATGAGCAGTTCTTC.